Below, 28 T cell receptor beta chains from the same sample are listed, as sequenced in a study of T cell changes during pregnancy in multiple sclerosis. Profiled with immunoSEQ multiplex PCR; TCRdb holds only in-frame clones, not every one. The sample includes fewer than 95,000 clones, roughly 92% seen only once; the top ten take 1.5% to 2%. The starting material was peripheral blood, obtained in the first trimester of pregnancy. Receptors were obtained from a female donor in good health, enrolled as a control in a pregnancy study.

V gene TRBV28 combines with J gene TRBJ2-7; TRBD2 matches 11 bases. Germline CDR1 is MDHEN and CDR2 is SYDVKM. V lost 8 bases, J lost 7 bases, and 10 bases stayed unmatched. The CDR3 is made up of 14 amino acids. This CDR3 is CASGPLAGGEEQYF. CDR3 coding DNA: TGTGCCAGCGGCCCCCTAGCGGGAGGTGAAGAGCAGTACTTC.

The chain couples TRBV6-4 to TRBJ2-7; 12 positions agree with TRBD1. The CDR3 sequence is 16 residues long. Germline V gene data show CDR1 as MRHNA and CDR2 as SNTAGT. V shed 4 bases, J shed 6 bases, and the junction held 10 bases outside the gene matches. The CDR3 nucleotides read TGTGCCAGCAGTGCCGATCCGGGACAGGGGGCAGCCGAGCAGTACTTC. Protein: CASSADPGQGAAEQYF.

V usage is TRBV7-2 and J usage is TRBJ2-4; TRBD2 matches 7 bases. The ends lost 7 bases at V and 0 bases at J; junction bases unmatched: 6. Germline assignment: CDR1 SGHTA and CDR2 FQGNSA. The CDR3 length is 15 residues. The CDR3 nucleotides read TGTGCCAGCACGAGCGGGGACCTAGCCAAAAACATTCAGTACTTC. Its translation: CASTSGDLAKNIQYF.

The chain links TRBV11-2 to TRBJ1-1; D call uncertain. Deletions cut 3 bases from V and 3 bases from J, with 14 bases between. The CDR3 runs to 15 residues. Germline lookup yields CDR1 SGHAT and CDR2 FQNNGV. The CDR3 region is CASSFISPRDTEAFF. Here the CDR3 DNA reads TGTGCCAGCAGCTTTATATCCCCCCGGGACACTGAAGCTTTCTTT.

This chain uses TRBV2 with TRBJ2-1; D may be TRBD1 (6 bases). With 6 bases removed from V and 11 bases from J, the gap between germline ends came to 20 bases. From germline, CDR1 is SNHLY and CDR2 FYNNEI. The CDR3 has 14 amino acids. For the CDR3, the DNA is TGTGCCAGCAGCCTACAGGGTACGGGCGCGAAGCAGTTCTTC. Protein: CASSLQGTGAKQFF.

The rearrangement links TRBV5-4 to TRBJ2-1, with D tentatively TRBD1 (6 bases). Trimming removed 4 bases from V and 7 bases from J, with 21 bases in between. Germline V gene data show CDR1 as SGHNT and CDR2 as YYREEE (reference sequence). CDR3 length equals 16 residues. Here the CDR3 reads CASSLTVEGTLNEQFF. The CDR3 DNA reads as TGTGCCAGCAGCCTCACAGTGGAAGGGACATTAAATGAGCAGTTCTTC. The full variable domain, its missing parts supplied by reference TRBV5-4 and TRBJ2-1, is ETGVTQSPTHLIKTRGQQVTLRCSSQSGHNTVSWYQQALGQGPQFIFQYYREEENGRGNFPPRFSGLQFPNYSSELNVNALELDDSALYLCASSLTVEGTLNEQFFGPGTRLTVL.

The chain is built from TRBV7-9 and TRBJ2-5; tentative D call: TRBD1 (5 bases). The CDR3 has 14 residues. Per the germline V gene, CDR1 is SEHNR and CDR2 is FQNEAQ (reference sequence). V was clipped by 5 bases and J by 5 bases, with 15 bases between them. CDR3 DNA sequence: TGTGCCAGCAGCCTTCTAAGGGGTAGGGAGACCCAGTACTTC. This sequence encodes CASSLLRGRETQYF.

In its sample, this clone was seen a few times. The chain combines TRBV19 with TRBJ1-1; no clear D gene. The CDR3 runs 13 residues. Deletions cut 5 bases from V and 5 bases from J, with 12 bases between. Germline loops: CDR1 LNHDA, CDR2 SQIVND (reference sequence). The CDR3 reads CASSRGLRTEAFF. The DNA for the CDR3 is TGTGCCAGTAGTCGCGGCCTGCGGACTGAAGCTTTCTTT.

This clone appeared once. J is TRBJ2-7 and V is TRBV6-5; 8 bases map to TRBD1. The CDR3 has 14 amino acids. V lost 4 bases and J lost 7; bases outside the gene matches: 9. Per germline, CDR1 MNHEY and CDR2 SVGAGI. The CDR3 nucleotides are TGTGCCAGCAGTTTTGCAGGGGGCTTTGGGGAGCAGTACTTC. Residues: CASSFAGGFGEQYF.

V and J are TRBV6-6 and TRBJ2-5; possibly TRBD2 for D (5 bases). The V gene lost 11 bases and the J gene lost 4 bases, with 17 bases spanning the gap. The CDR3 runs 13 residues. The germline CDR1 and CDR2 sequences are MNHNY and SVGAGI (reference sequence). The CDR3 region is CARIATEGETQYF. The CDR3 region has the DNA TGTGCCCGTATAGCTACCGAGGGAGAGACCCAGTACTTC.

The gene calls are TRBV5-1 and TRBJ2-1, with unresolved D. Germline V gene sequence: CDR1 SGHRS, CDR2 YFSETQ. Trimming left V 6 bases short and J 10 bases short, with 14 bases between. CDR3 size: 12 residues. CDR3 bases: TGCGCCAGCACTCCCACGGGTAACGAGCAGTTCTTC. It specifies CASTPTGNEQFF.

The count of this clone is one. This chain's CDR3 is CAWTTGAEQYF. The DNA of the CDR3 is TGTGCCTGGACGACAGGGGCCGAGCAGTACTTC. V usage is TRBV30 and J usage is TRBJ2-7; 8 bases match TRBD1. Trimming at V came to 4 bases and at J to 6 bases, leaving 2 bases not matched to a gene. There are 11 residues in the CDR3. Germline CDR1 and CDR2: GTSNPN and SVGIG (reference sequence).

This sequence joins TRBV10-3 and TRBJ2-1; the match to TRBD2 covers 9 bases. The CDR3 contains 15 residues. CDR1 is ENHRY and CDR2 is SYGVKD in the germline V gene. The trim removed 4 bases at V and 5 bases at J, leaving 6 bases unmatched. The DNA for the CDR3 is TGTGCCATCAGTGGGCTCGCGGGAGGGGACAATGAGCAGTTCTTC. Its protein is CAISGLAGGDNEQFF.

The chain carries TRBV11-2 and TRBJ2-7, with D possibly being TRBD2 (6 bases). Germline values: CDR1 SGHAT, CDR2 FQNNGV. Trimming shortened V by 4 bases and J by 3 bases, and 16 bases separated the two germline ends. This CDR3 is built from 15 residues. CDR3 sequence: CASSSPSGRGYEQYF. The CDR3 DNA follows: TGTGCCAGCAGCTCCCCTTCCGGGAGAGGCTACGAGCAGTACTTC.

V gene TRBV2 combines with J gene TRBJ2-7; 8 nucleotides agree with TRBD1. CDR3 length: 15 residues. Germline-derived CDR1 and CDR2 are SNHLY and FYNNEI. After removal of 6 bases from V and 3 bases from J, the junction contained 10 bases not matched to a gene. The CDR3, as DNA: TGTGCCAGCAGGCCAGAAACAGGGGGAGTCTACGAGCAGTACTTC. Translated: CASRPETGGVYEQYF.

The CDR3 region has the DNA TGTGCCAGCAGCTTAGGGGCAGGGGGAGAGACCCAGTACTTC. Encoded protein: CASSLGAGGETQYF. The chain links TRBV7-2 to TRBJ2-5; 7 bases match TRBD1. With 1 base clipped from V and 4 bases from J, the junction kept 3 bases outside the gene matches. In germline, CDR1 is SGHTA, CDR2 FQGNSA. The CDR3 runs to 14 residues.

The chain joins TRBV19 to TRBJ2-3; D not certain. The CDR3 totals 13 residues. V was trimmed by 8 bases and J by 1 base, leaving 10 bases between them. Germline CDR1 is LNHDA and CDR2 is SQIVND (reference sequence). CDR3: CASGSPGTDTQYF. The CDR3 nucleotides read TGTGCCAGTGGTTCCCCAGGCACAGATACGCAGTATTTT.

The chain couples TRBV6-1 to TRBJ2-5, with TRBD2 identical over 13 bases. V was clipped by 0 bases and J by 3 bases; unmatched bases: 4. CDR3 length equals 17 residues. Germline CDR1 and CDR2: MNHNS and SASEGT. The CDR3 region has the DNA TGTGCCAGCAGTGAAGCGAACGGACTAGCGGGAGAAGAGACCCAGTACTTC. This sequence encodes CASSEANGLAGEETQYF.

The chain links TRBV11-2 to TRBJ2-7; D is unresolved. Germline-derived CDR1 and CDR2 are SGHAT and FQNNGV. The ends were cut back, 5 bases at V and 1 base at J, with 15 bases in the middle. The CDR3 runs 15 residues. CDR3 sequence: CASSHLTSSSYEQYF. The CDR3 coding sequence is TGTGCCAGCAGCCACTTGACTTCATCGTCCTACGAGCAGTACTTC.

The rearrangement joins TRBV29-1 to TRBJ2-1; tentative D call: TRBD1 (8 bases). Germline V gene sequence: CDR1 SQVTM, CDR2 ANQGSEA. This CDR3 is built from 14 residues. Trimming shortened V by 6 bases and J by 3 bases, and 15 bases separated the two germline ends. This CDR3 is CSVTGGVVYNEQFF. CDR3 in DNA: TGCAGCGTCACAGGGGGGGTGGTCTACAATGAGCAGTTCTTC.

V and J are TRBV5-1 and TRBJ2-1; 7 positions agree with TRBD2. V dropped 4 bases and J dropped 7; count of bases not matched to a gene: 14. CDR3 length: 16 amino acids. In germline, CDR1 is SGHRS, CDR2 YFSETQ. CDR3 loop: CASSPVGGELGNEQFF. The CDR3 DNA reads as TGCGCCAGCAGCCCGGTTGGGGGGGAGCTCGGAAATGAGCAGTTCTTC.

This sequence joins TRBV7-6 and TRBJ1-3, with a weak D call TRBD1 (6 bases). The CDR3 consists of 15 residues. From germline, CDR1 is SGHVS and CDR2 FNYEAQ. The germline V and J ends were trimmed by 0 bases and 6 bases, with 12 bases remaining between them. CDR3 DNA: TGTGCCAGCAGCTTAGCACAGGGTGAAAAAAACACCATATATTTT. It encodes CASSLAQGEKNTIYF.

The chain recombines TRBV21-1 with TRBJ1-2; the tabulated D call, TRBD1, remains unverified against the DNA. TRBV21-1 is a pseudogene segment. This CDR3 region has 15 residues. The CDR3 loop is CASSVRTGRTDGYTF. CDR3 sequence (DNA): TGTGCCAGCAGCGTGCGGACAGGGAGAACCGATGGCTACACCTTC.

V gene TRBV28 combines with J gene TRBJ1-1, with D hard to call. V gave up 1 base and J gave up 5 bases, with 14 bases separating them. This CDR3 has 15 amino acids. Germline V gene data show CDR1 as MDHEN and CDR2 as SYDVKM. For the CDR3, the DNA is TGTGCCAGCAGTTTATTCCGAACCGGTGAGACTGAAGCTTTCTTT. Amino acid sequence: CASSLFRTGETEAFF.

The chain is built from TRBV13 and TRBJ2-1, with D maybe TRBD2 (6 bases). Germline CDR1 PRHDT, CDR2 FYEKMQ (reference sequence). The V end was cut by 5 bases, the J end by 0 bases, with 11 bases between. CDR3 size: 15 residues. Written as DNA, the CDR3 is TGTGCCAGCAGCCTCCGGACTATCTCCTACAATGAGCAGTTCTTC. Its protein product is CASSLRTISYNEQFF.

The chain couples TRBV2 to TRBJ2-5; 9 bases are a match to TRBD2. Germline CDR1 reads SNHLY; CDR2 reads FYNNEI. The CDR3 has 15 amino acids. The V gene end was trimmed by 6 bases and the J gene end by 2 bases; junction bases not matched to a gene: 7. In nucleotides, the CDR3 is TGTGCCAGCAGGAAGGGGCTAGCGGGACAAGAGACCCAGTACTTC. Protein product: CASRKGLAGQETQYF.

The CDR3 coding sequence is TGTGCCACCAGCTATGGTTCCACTGAAGCTTTCTTT. As protein: CATSYGSTEAFF. The chain combines TRBV10-3 with TRBJ1-1; no firm D call. The germline V gene encodes CDR1 ENHRY and CDR2 SYGVKD. This CDR3 is 12 amino acids long. V gave up 10 bases and J gave up 4 bases, with 13 bases separating them.

The genes are TRBV7-9 and TRBJ1-1; maybe TRBD1 (5 bases). Germline V gene sequence: CDR1 SEHNR, CDR2 FQNEAQ (reference sequence). The CDR3 extends over 16 amino acids. The germline V and J ends were trimmed by 4 bases and 6 bases, with 21 bases remaining between them. CDR3 sequence: CASSSPKFDRASEAFF. As DNA, the CDR3 is TGTGCCAGCAGCTCACCTAAGTTCGACAGAGCGTCTGAAGCTTTCTTT.